This T cell receptor (beta chain) was captured in a study of beta chain features in type 1 diabetes. All of the isolated RNA was reverse transcribed, so expressed TCRB transcripts were sequenced. This table comes from immunoSEQ multiplex PCR, and its TCRdb copy is limited to in-frame clones, with some not included. The repertoire includes 680,000 or so clones, roughly 16% of them detected once, and 0.09% to 0.095% sits in the top ten. This clone was detected only a few times. V was clipped by 4 bases and J by 5 bases, with 8 bases between them. Germline V CDR1 and CDR2: DFQATT, SNEGSKA (reference sequence). The CDR3 is 11 amino acids.

Sequencing was performed on naive CD4+ T cells from blood. The chain employs TRBV20-1 and TRBJ1-2, with D uncertain. The sequence derives from a man aged 18 to 30 in good health. Here the CDR3 reads CSANFGYGYTF. In nucleotides, the CDR3 is TGCAGTGCTAACTTTGGATATGGCTACACCTTC.